The entry below gives a single T cell receptor beta chain sequence along with its context. The Seattle patients, enrolled during active infection, were followed longitudinally. The data were taken from a study of blood T cell repertoires in COVID-19. Turning to the study itself: Samples of COVID-19 (acute and convalescent) were obtained from the United States, Italy and Spain.

Here immunoSEQ multiplex PCR was the method, and the copy in TCRdb shows in-frame clones only, minus some. The sample carries a few hundred thousand clones, roughly nine tenths recorded once. CDR1 is MNHEY and CDR2 is SMNVEV in the germline V gene (reference sequence). The CDR3 spans 14 residues. V lost 2 bases to trimming and J lost 5 bases; unmatched junction nucleotides: 5. The sequenced sample was peripheral blood. This chain links TRBV27 with TRBJ2-7; 8 nucleotides line up with TRBD1. This TCR derives from a woman between 45 and 60 years old with COVID-19, enrolled during active disease. This CDR3 is CASSLLGQENEQYF. The CDR3 DNA reads as TGTGCCAGCAGTTTACTGGGACAGGAAAACGAGCAGTACTTC.